These T cell receptor beta chains were read from a single sample in a study of radiotherapy plus CTLA-4 blockade in lung cancer. Profiling relied on immunoSEQ multiplex PCR, and the TCRdb table lists in-frame clones only, not all of them. In the table there are approximately 94,000 clones, around 80% of which are singletons. This sample comprised peripheral blood, obtained from a patient treated with radiotherapy plus ipilimumab. These receptors all stem from a human donor with non-small cell lung cancer that progressed on radiotherapy plus ipilimumab. CDR3s include the opening cysteine and the closing phenylalanine or tryptophan. A D gene is named only where the DNA matches it firmly. Clone size is shown for a subset of rows, as once, few, many or a class of expanded clone.

J,D,size,V,CDR3,DNA
TRBJ2-5,-,once,TRBV2,CASSDSATRQETQYF,TGTGCCAGCAGTGATTCGGCTACCCGGCAAGAGACCCAGTACTTC
TRBJ2-2,TRBD2,-,TRBV28,CASSGPGLTNTGELFF,TGTGCCAGCAGTGGTCCGGGACTAACGAACACCGGGGAGCTGTTTTTT
TRBJ2-7,TRBD2,-,TRBV5-4,CASSSSGRLYEQYF,TGTGCCAGCAGCTCTAGCGGGAGGTTGTACGAGCAGTACTTC
TRBJ2-1,TRBD1,-,TRBV27,CASSSDRGAYNEQFF,TGTGCCAGCAGTTCAGACAGGGGAGCCTACAATGAGCAGTTCTTC
TRBJ2-3,-,-,TRBV28,CASSPPLRVDTQYF,TGTGCCAGCAGTCCCCCTCTCAGGGTAGATACGCAGTATTTT
TRBJ2-3,TRBD2,-,TRBV2,CASSEPGLAGADTQYF,TGTGCCAGCAGTGAACCGGGACTAGCGGGAGCGGATACGCAGTATTTT
TRBJ2-1,-,-,TRBV30,CAGRYGMGGFYNEQFF,TGTGCCGGGCGCTACGGGATGGGAGGCTTCTACAATGAGCAGTTCTTC
TRBJ1-1,TRBD1,-,TRBV30,CAWARAGGTEAFF,TGTGCCTGGGCAAGGGCAGGGGGGACTGAAGCTTTCTTT
TRBJ2-1,-,-,TRBV30,CAWNRAGGKFF,TGTGCCTGGAATCGGGCGGGTGGGAAGTTCTTC
TRBJ2-4,-,-,TRBV28,CASVGSGRMNIQYF,TGTGCCAGCGTCGGCAGTGGCCGGATGAACATTCAGTACTTC
TRBJ2-2,-,-,TRBV5-1,CASSWTENTGELFF,TGCGCCAGCAGCTGGACAGAGAACACCGGGGAGCTGTTTTTT
TRBJ2-7,-,-,TRBV2,CASEGLRTYEQYF,TGTGCCAGCGAGGGACTGCGGACCTACGAGCAGTACTTC
TRBJ2-1,-,few,TRBV18,CASSPQTGSEQFF,TGTGCCAGCTCACCGCAAACCGGGAGTGAGCAGTTCTTC
TRBJ2-5,TRBD2,-,TRBV28,CASNRASLAGGGTQYF,TGTGCCAGCAACCGCGCATCCCTAGCGGGAGGAGGGACCCAGTACTTC
TRBJ2-5,TRBD2,-,TRBV28,CASSSGTLADQETQYF,TGTGCCAGCAGTTCAGGAACCCTAGCGGACCAAGAGACCCAGTACTTC
TRBJ1-1,-,-,TRBV9,CASSLNLGFSEAFF,TGTGCCAGCAGTCTCAATTTAGGTTTCAGTGAAGCTTTCTTT
TRBJ1-5,-,-,TRBV7-8,CASSLAQKRRGNQPQHF,TGTGCCAGCAGCTTAGCGCAGAAGAGACGCGGCAATCAGCCCCAGCATTTT
TRBJ2-7,TRBD1,-,TRBV30,CAWSVQGSYEQYF,TGTGCCTGGAGTGTACAGGGGTCTTACGAGCAGTACTTC
TRBJ2-2,-,-,TRBV11-3,CASSLGGNTGELFF,TGTGCCAGCAGCTTAGGAGGGAACACCGGGGAGCTGTTTTTT
TRBJ2-5,-,-,TRBV5-4,CASSQTDLGETQYF,TGTGCCAGCAGCCAAACGGACCTGGGGGAGACCCAGTACTTC
TRBJ2-1,TRBD2,few,TRBV6-5,CASSYGRLAGDNEQFF,TGTGCCAGCAGTTACGGACGACTAGCGGGAGACAATGAGCAGTTCTTC
TRBJ2-2,-,-,TRBV6-6,CASSQLSTGELFF,TGTGCCAGCAGCCAACTCAGCACCGGGGAGCTGTTTTTT